This T cell receptor beta chain was found in a study of blood T cell repertoires in COVID-19. Turning to the study itself: Researchers got acute and convalescent COVID-19 samples from the United States, Italy and Spain. Sources were T cells, B-cell-depleted T cells, or PBMCs; the material itself was cDNA or gDNA.

Germline CDR1 reads SGHRS; CDR2 reads YFSETQ. The CDR3 consists of 15 residues. The V gene lost 6 bases and the J gene lost 4 bases, with 16 bases spanning the gap. In the original workflow: From reference gene primer amplification, estimates of nucleated cell counts were derived. TCRdb's table, derived via immunoSEQ multiplex PCR, lists solely in-frame clones and lacks some. Clonal size and the V and J genes are those of that table, whereas D and trimming came from the DNA. The sample holds roughly 120,000 clones; approximately 82% are singletons and the top ten take roughly 7.1%. Sequencing was done on a sample of peripheral blood. The chain carries TRBV5-1 and TRBJ1-4; D possibly corresponds to TRBD1 (5 bases). The origin of this receptor is a man in his 70s with active or convalescent COVID-19. The CDR3 DNA follows: TGCGCCAGCACCCTCCGTGGCAGGGTTAATGAAAAACTGTTTTTT. Encoded protein: CASTLRGRVNEKLFF.